This T cell receptor beta chain was observed in a study of neurological immune-mediated disorders. The CDR3 is 14 residues long. The germline gives CDR1 LNHNV, CDR2 YYDKDF (reference sequence). The germline V and J ends were trimmed by 8 bases and 1 base, with 13 bases remaining between them. In its sample, this clonotype was seen many times. TCRdb redid the calling of the 5' RACE reads with MiXCR, one entry per CDR3 protein. The sample contains more than 40,000 distinct CDR3 sequences, 13% to 15% of which appear only once. This chain joins TRBV15 and TRBJ2-3; a weak D match, TRBD2 (6 bases). The sequence came from a woman aged 60-75 years with HTLV-1-associated myelopathy (HAM/TSP). The sample was CD4+ T cells from blood. CDR3 nucleotide sequence: TGTGCCACCCGTTCGGGGGACCGCACAGATACGCAGTATTTT. It is translated as CATRSGDRTDTQYF.